A single sample is the source of the 20 T cell receptor beta chains below, sequenced in a study of blood T cells in healthy people across ages. It was with a sample-barcoded 5' primer and a J-beta primer mix that a second PCR of about 7 to 12 cycles was run. From the 5' RACE reads, TCRdb called clonotypes with MiXCR, one entry per CDR3 protein. The sample contains some 1.5 million distinct CDR3 sequences, 42% of which appear only once. Sequencing used blood. These receptors originate from a woman aged 18-29 years in good health.

J is TRBJ1-4 and V is TRBV10-3; D gene unclear. V was cut by 5 bases and J by 10 bases, with 17 bases left in between. Germline assignment: CDR1 ENHRY and CDR2 SYGVKD. The CDR3 is 14 residues long. In nucleotides, the CDR3 is TGTGCCATCAGTCCTTCTGACGGCAGCGGAAAACTGTTTTTT. It encodes CAISPSDGSGKLFF.

This clonotype was detected only once. The chain uses TRBV11-2 and TRBJ2-7; D unclear. The CDR3 contains 13 residues. Germline CDR1 and CDR2: SGHAT and FQNNGV. V was clipped by 6 bases and J by 2 bases, with 11 bases between them. The CDR3: CASRVTLTYEQYF. CDR3 bases: TGTGCCAGCAGGGTAACCTTAACCTACGAGCAGTACTTC.

This chain links TRBV30 with TRBJ1-2; D might be TRBD1 (5 bases). Germline lookup yields CDR1 GTSNPN and CDR2 SVGIG (reference sequence). Trimming took off 1 base at V and 4 bases at J, with 10 bases between the two ends. The CDR3 contains 13 residues. The DNA of the CDR3 is TGTGCCTGGAGTGGCAGGGCTTTCTATGGCTACACCTTC. Residues: CAWSGRAFYGYTF.

This clonotype was detected a few times. Being one base from a much bigger clone, this may be a read error. The chain carries TRBV11-2 and TRBJ2-3; TRBD2 agrees at 8 bases. V lost 5 bases, J lost 4 bases, and 5 bases stayed unmatched. Germline V gene sequence: CDR1 SGHAT, CDR2 FQNNGV. This CDR3 region has 14 residues. CDR3 sequence: CASSLRTSSDTQYF. The CDR3 coding sequence is TGTGCCAGCAGCCTTCGGACTAGCTCAGATACGCAGTATTTT.

The chain combines TRBV12-3 or TRBV12-4 with TRBJ1-1, with D unresolved. The CDR3 runs to 14 residues. Trimming removed 9 bases at V and 0 bases at J, with 14 bases between. The CDR3 protein is CASQTGRVNTEAFF. As DNA, the CDR3 is TGTGCCAGTCAGACGGGCCGGGTGAACACTGAAGCTTTCTTT.

A single count supports this clonotype. This rearrangement joins TRBV12-3 or TRBV12-4 to TRBJ1-1; weak D call: TRBD1 (6 bases). CDR3 length: 15 residues. V dropped 3 bases and J dropped 2 bases, with 13 bases sitting between them. CDR3 DNA sequence: TGTGCCAGCAGTTTCTCAGGGGCCGGCAACACTGAAGCTTTCTTT. It encodes CASSFSGAGNTEAFF.

The chain carries TRBV20-1 and TRBJ2-1; D is unclear. The CDR3 is 15 amino acids. V was clipped by 4 bases and J by 0 bases, with 13 bases between them. Looked up from germline, CDR1 is DFQATT and CDR2 is SNEGSKA (reference sequence). As DNA, the CDR3 is TGCAGTGCTAACTCGTTCCCCTCCTCCTACAATGAGCAGTTCTTC. It encodes CSANSFPSSYNEQFF.

V and J are TRBV4-3 and TRBJ1-2; D not certain. Germline V lookup: CDR1 LGHNA, CDR2 YSLEER. V shed 0 bases and J shed 2 bases, with 10 bases lying between them. The CDR3 extends over 15 amino acids. The CDR3 loop is CASSQDLYGNYGYTF. Here the CDR3 DNA reads TGCGCCAGCAGCCAAGATTTATACGGCAACTATGGCTACACCTTC.

This clonotype came up a few times. V gene TRBV19 combines with J gene TRBJ1-3, with 9 bases lining up with TRBD1. The germline CDR1 and CDR2 sequences are LNHDA and SQIVND (reference sequence). The CDR3 runs 16 residues. Trimming took 3 bases from V and 4 from J; bases not matched to a gene: 7. CDR3 loop: CASSMRDRAFGNTIYF. CDR3 nucleotides: TGTGCCAGTAGTATGAGGGACAGGGCGTTCGGAAACACCATATATTTT.

The chain combines TRBV7-2 with TRBJ2-3, with D unclear. CDR3 length equals 14 residues. V was shortened by 7 bases and J by 0 bases, with 11 bases between the two germline ends. The germline V gene has CDR1 SGHTA and CDR2 FQGNSA. CDR3 sequence: CASKGSTSTDTQYF. DNA of the CDR3: TGTGCCAGCAAGGGTAGCACGAGCACAGATACGCAGTATTTT.

This clonotype was detected only a few times. The CDR3 DNA follows: TGTGCCAGCACCCCTAGCGGGAGTATTTACGAGCAGTACTTC. This sequence encodes CASTPSGSIYEQYF. The chain employs TRBV7-9 and TRBJ2-7; 10 nucleotides line up with TRBD2. J was trimmed by 4 bases and V by 7 bases; bases with no gene match: 7. The CDR3 consists of 14 residues. CDR1 is SEHNR and CDR2 is FQNEAQ in the germline V gene (reference sequence).

J is TRBJ1-2 and V is TRBV6-2 or TRBV6-3; possibly TRBD1 for D (5 bases). Germline CDR1 is MNHEY and CDR2 is SVGEGT. The CDR3 totals 14 residues. V shed 8 bases and J shed 3 bases, with 16 bases lying between them. CDR3 bases: TGTGCCAGCCTCCGGGACCGCTATTACTATGGCTACACCTTC. Translating gives CASLRDRYYYGYTF.

The rearrangement joins TRBV6-2 or TRBV6-3 to TRBJ2-1; unclear D gene. Trimming shortened V by 4 bases and J by 3 bases, and 13 bases separated the two germline ends. Germline assignment: CDR1 MNHEY and CDR2 SVGEGT. This CDR3 contains 15 residues. CDR3 coding DNA: TGTGCCAGCAGTTGTGCCGGATTCGACTACAATGAGCAGTTCTTC. This encodes CASSCAGFDYNEQFF.

This clonotype turned up a few times. The chain employs TRBV29-1 and TRBJ1-4, with D uncertain. The CDR3 runs 13 residues. V dropped 3 bases and J dropped 7 bases, with 12 bases sitting between them. Germline V CDR1 and CDR2: SQVTM, ANQGSEA. CDR3 DNA: TGCAGCGTTGACCCCCGGGGTGGTGAAAAACTGTTTTTT. Its protein product is CSVDPRGGEKLFF.

The chain is built from TRBV28 and TRBJ2-7; possibly TRBD2 for D (6 bases). Between the trimmed V and J ends, which lost 6 bases and 1 base, there was a span of 16 bases. Germline lookup yields CDR1 MDHEN and CDR2 SYDVKM. The length of the CDR3 is 15 residues. The CDR3 loop reads CASSRLAPPSYEQYF. CDR3 DNA sequence: TGTGCCAGCAGCCGTCTAGCGCCTCCTTCCTACGAGCAGTACTTC.

The CDR3 loop reads CASSPRQASTGELFF. The CDR3 region has the DNA TGTGCCAGCAGCCCCCGACAGGCTAGCACCGGGGAGCTGTTTTTT. The chain joins TRBV7-2 to TRBJ2-2; TRBD1 might be the D (6 bases). This CDR3 region has 15 residues. Trimming removed 5 bases from V and 4 bases from J, with 14 bases in between. The V gene's germline CDR1 is SGHTA and CDR2 FQGNSA.

The gene calls are TRBV5-1 and TRBJ2-7; TRBD2 aligns across 9 bases. Per the germline V gene, CDR1 is SGHRS and CDR2 is YFSETQ. Trimming took 2 bases from V and 4 from J; bases not matched to a gene: 4. This CDR3 is built from 14 residues. The CDR3 DNA is TGCGCCAGCAGCTTTAGCGGGGGCTGGTACGAGCAGTACTTC. This codes for CASSFSGGWYEQYF.

The chain employs TRBV28 and TRBJ2-2; 7 positions agree with TRBD2. There are 15 residues in the CDR3. The V gene's germline CDR1 is MDHEN and CDR2 SYDVKM. With 4 bases clipped from V and 2 bases from J, the junction kept 4 bases outside the gene matches. CDR3 sequence: CASSWGGTNTGELFF. The CDR3 DNA reads TGTGCCAGCAGTTGGGGGGGGACCAACACCGGGGAGCTGTTTTTT.

This clonotype was counted between two and nine times. J is TRBJ2-1 and V is TRBV7-2; D is ambiguous. Per the germline V gene, CDR1 is SGHTA and CDR2 is FQGNSA. Trimming took off 6 bases at V and 5 bases at J, with 11 bases between the two ends. The CDR3 runs 13 residues. The CDR3 sequence: CASSPGPDNEQFF. The CDR3 DNA follows: TGTGCCAGCAGTCCGGGCCCCGACAATGAGCAGTTCTTC. Full variable domain (remainder filled in from reference TRBV7-2 and TRBJ2-1): GAGVSQSPSNKVTEKGKDVELRCDPISGHTALYWYRQSLGQGLEFLIYFQGNSAPDKSGLPSDRFSAERTGGSVSTLTIQRTQQEDSAVYLCASSPGPDNEQFFGPGTRLTVL.

The chain is built from TRBV5-6 and TRBJ2-1; maybe TRBD2 (5 bases). The CDR3 is made up of 16 amino acids. In germline, CDR1 is SGHDT, CDR2 YYEEEE. With 2 bases removed from V and 5 bases from J, the gap between germline ends came to 17 bases. The CDR3: CASSLLRTRVDNEQFF. CDR3 nucleotide sequence: TGTGCCAGCAGCTTACTTCGTACTAGGGTGGACAATGAGCAGTTCTTC.